This T cell receptor beta chain was obtained from a study of CD8+ T cells in alopecia areata. As regards this clone: No antigen is known for it.

Study results and caveats: Relative to mice, TCR sharing across patients was less clear, a difference possibly HLA-related. Lesional scalp, notably in alopecia totalis/universalis, had clonality above that of normal scalp.

Once RNA had been extracted, it was reverse transcribed into cDNA to act as the sequencing template. Repertoires were generated with immunoSEQ multiplex PCR, while TCRdb's copy carries only in-frame clones and drops some. The table lists around 140,000 clones, around 49% of them singletons. Peripheral blood and lesional scalp punch biopsies were taken from alopecia areata patients. Unmatched junction bases numbered 3, after V lost 4 bases and J lost 3 bases. The CDR3 is 12 amino acids. Looked up from germline, CDR1 is SQVTM and CDR2 is ANQGSEA. This sequence was found in a human donor with alopecia areata. The chain employs TRBV29-1 and TRBJ2-7, with 7 nucleotides matching TRBD2. The sample was CD8+ T cells sorted from blood, taken at week 0. In DNA, the CDR3 is TGCAGCGTTGTCGGGGACTACTACGAGCAGTACTTC. This encodes CSVVGDYYEQYF.